What follows is one T cell receptor (beta chain) and its context. Clones were sequenced by immunoSEQ multiplex PCR, and TCRdb holds only the in-frame ones, with some missing. Among over 150,000 clones listed, approximately 91% were seen once. This sample stems from a study of blood T cell repertoires in COVID-19. The CDR3 spans 14 residues. CDR1 SQVTM and CDR2 ANQGSEA come from the germline V gene. Trimming removed 4 bases at V and 8 bases at J, with 17 bases between. Sequencing used peripheral blood. The TCR was taken from a man between 50 and 59 years old with acute or convalescent COVID-19. V and J are TRBV29-1 and TRBJ1-4; tentative D call: TRBD1 (5 bases). CDR3 DNA sequence: TGCAGCGTTGTGGCCCGGGGGGTTTCCGAAAAACTGTTTTTT. Translating it yields CSVVARGVSEKLFF.